This entry lists 26 T cell receptor beta chains sequenced from one sample in a study of early T cells in non-severe SARS-CoV-2 infection. MiXCR was run by TCRdb on the 5' RACE reads, yielding one entry per CDR3 protein. The table has some 87,000 distinct CDR3 sequences, about an eighth seen once. Input material: whole blood. The receptors originated from an adult who was a healthcare worker with PCR-confirmed SARS-CoV-2 infection or an uninfected control (not recorded which).

This clonotype has at least ten counts. The V gene is TRBV6-4, the J gene TRBJ1-1; D uncertain. CDR3 length: 13 residues. Trimming left V 2 bases short and J 1 base short, with 5 bases between. Germline V gene sequence: CDR1 MRHNA, CDR2 SNTAGT. This CDR3 reads CASSDGSNTEAFF. For the CDR3, the DNA is TGTGCCAGCAGTGACGGATCGAACACTGAAGCTTTCTTT.

V usage is TRBV7-2 and J usage is TRBJ2-7; D is unresolved. The V and J ends lost 2 bases and 0 bases respectively, with 5 bases between them. Germline CDR1 is SGHTA and CDR2 is FQGNSA. CDR3 length: 13 residues. The CDR3, as DNA: TGTGCCAGCAGCTTATACAACTCCTACGAGCAGTACTTC. This sequence encodes CASSLYNSYEQYF.

In this sample, this clonotype turned up a few times. The chain recombines TRBV20-1 with TRBJ2-1; D may be TRBD2 (6 bases). The CDR3 is 15 amino acids. Germline V gene data show CDR1 as DFQATT and CDR2 as SNEGSKA (reference sequence). V was pared by 4 bases and J by 0 bases, with 13 bases between. CDR3 residues: CSATGTPSSYNEQFF. The DNA for the CDR3 is TGCAGTGCTACCGGGACTCCTAGCTCCTACAATGAGCAGTTCTTC.

There are many counts of this clonotype. The chain employs TRBV7-9 and TRBJ2-7, with 8 positions matching TRBD1. CDR1 and CDR2 (germline): SEHNR, FQNEAQ (reference sequence). The CDR3 has 14 residues. With V trimmed by 6 bases and J by 7 bases, 11 bases remained unmatched. The CDR3 coding sequence is TGTGCCAGCAGTTCCCGGACAGGGAAAGGGGAGCAGTACTTC. This gives the protein CASSSRTGKGEQYF.

This chain uses TRBV5-1 with TRBJ2-3, with D tentatively TRBD1 (5 bases). With 9 bases removed from V and 2 bases from J, the gap between germline ends came to 13 bases. The germline CDR1 and CDR2 sequences are SGHRS and YFSETQ. CDR3 length equals 13 residues. The CDR3 region is CANRQFYTDTQYF. CDR3 in DNA: TGCGCCAACCGACAGTTTTACACAGATACGCAGTATTTT.

This clonotype was seen repeatedly, ten times or more. This chain links TRBV10-2 with TRBJ1-1, with 8 bases aligning to TRBD1. Trimming cost V 8 bases and J 0 bases; bases outside gene matches: 2. CDR1 and CDR2 from the germline V gene are WSHSY and SAAADI. This CDR3 is built from 13 residues. CDR3 loop: CASRDRMNTEAFF. The CDR3 DNA reads as TGCGCCAGCCGGGACAGGATGAACACTGAAGCTTTCTTT.

This clonotype was counted only a few times. The chain combines TRBV7-6 with TRBJ1-3; 10 bases agree with TRBD1. This CDR3 region has 18 residues. The trim removed 5 bases at V and 3 bases at J, leaving 13 bases unmatched. The V gene's germline CDR1 is SGHVS and CDR2 FNYEAQ. CDR3 loop: CASSLVSAGTGVGNTIYF. The CDR3 DNA is TGTGCCAGCAGCCTAGTATCCGCCGGGACAGGGGTTGGAAACACCATATATTTT.

This clonotype was counted only a few times. V is TRBV7-9 and J is TRBJ2-1; TRBD2 aligns across 11 bases. This CDR3 spans 13 amino acids. The germline gives CDR1 SEHNR, CDR2 FQNEAQ (reference sequence). V shed 4 bases and J 10 bases; nucleotides not matched to a gene: 3. The CDR3 loop reads CASSSGLAGEQFF. The CDR3 DNA follows: TGTGCCAGCAGCTCCGGACTAGCGGGCGAGCAGTTCTTC.

This clonotype was seen many times. This rearrangement joins TRBV29-1 to TRBJ2-1, with 11 bases fitting TRBD2. V lost 6 bases and J lost 2; bases outside the gene matches: 18. CDR1 is SQVTM, CDR2 ANQGSEA, per germline. The CDR3 has 19 amino acids. CDR3 bases: TGCAGCGTCGGTGCCGGGCTAGCGGGGGGAGGGCCTCCCTACAATGAGCAGTTCTTC. It specifies CSVGAGLAGGGPPYNEQFF.

The chain recombines TRBV10-2 with TRBJ2-2; D not certain. Trimming removed 6 bases from V and 0 bases from J, with 8 bases in between. The CDR3 runs to 14 residues. The germline V gene has CDR1 WSHSY and CDR2 SAAADI. In nucleotides, the CDR3 is TGCGCCAGCAGCACCCACCCGAACACCGGGGAGCTGTTTTTT. As protein: CASSTHPNTGELFF.

In its sample, this clonotype was seen a few times. The J gene is TRBJ2-5, the V gene TRBV6-6; TRBD2 aligns across 9 bases. V shed 5 bases and J 4 bases; nucleotides not matched to a gene: 11. Per germline, CDR1 MNHNY and CDR2 SVGAGI (reference sequence). The CDR3 is 16 residues long. The CDR3 spells CASSHRRGGGGETQYF. CDR3 DNA: TGTGCCAGCAGTCACAGGCGGGGGGGAGGGGGAGAGACCCAGTACTTC.

This clonotype was seen ten or more times. The rearrangement joins TRBV20-1 to TRBJ2-1; TRBD1 might be the D (5 bases). Germline assignment: CDR1 DFQATT and CDR2 SNEGSKA (reference sequence). V was pared by 8 bases and J by 2 bases, with 13 bases between. The CDR3 runs to 13 residues. Here the CDR3 reads CSTSLGAYNEQFF. The CDR3 DNA reads TGCAGTACATCCCTAGGGGCCTACAATGAGCAGTTCTTC.

The CDR3 coding sequence is TGTGCCAGCAGTTACTCGAACAGGTCCCCCGAGCAGTACTTC. It translates to CASSYSNRSPEQYF. The chain uses TRBV6-5 and TRBJ2-7, with D tentatively TRBD1 (5 bases). Germline CDR1 and CDR2: MNHEY and SVGAGI. V was pared by 0 bases and J by 6 bases, with 12 bases between. The length of the CDR3 is 14 residues.

Turning to this clonotype: A much larger clone lies one base from this, so it may be a read error. This rearrangement joins TRBV12-3 or TRBV12-4 to TRBJ2-1; D assignment may be TRBD1 or TRBD2 (5 bases each). The ends were cut back, 4 bases at V and 9 bases at J, with 22 bases in the middle. This CDR3 is built from 16 residues. CDR3 in DNA: TGTGCCAGCAGTTCTCAACCCGGGGCGGGTATTGGTGAGCAGTTCTTC. Protein sequence: CASSSQPGAGIGEQFF.

This clonotype was observed a few times. The chain has TRBV7-6 and TRBJ1-1; D gene ambiguous. Germline V gene sequence: CDR1 SGHVS, CDR2 FNYEAQ. Trimming cost V 1 base and J 0 bases, with 12 bases left between them. CDR3 size: 16 residues. CDR3 residues: CASSLVPPEMNTEAFF. The DNA for the CDR3 is TGTGCCAGCAGCTTAGTCCCCCCCGAGATGAACACTGAAGCTTTCTTT. Looking up the rest from reference TRBV7-6 and TRBJ1-1 gives the full variable domain: GAGVSQSPRYKVTKRGQDVALRCDPISGHVSLYWYRQALGQGPEFLTYFNYEAQQDKSGLPNDRFSAERPEGSISTLTIQRTEQRDSAMYRCASSLVPPEMNTEAFFGQGTRLTVV.

CDR3 loop: CASSLYTRGAGETQYF. The CDR3 region has the DNA TGTGCCAGCAGCTTATATACACGGGGGGCGGGAGAGACCCAGTACTTC. The chain has TRBV7-2 and TRBJ2-5; tentative D call: TRBD2 (7 bases). This CDR3 region has 16 residues. The ends were cut back, 2 bases at V and 4 bases at J, with 17 bases in the middle. The germline CDR1 and CDR2 sequences are SGHTA and FQGNSA.

Only a few counts were recorded for this clonotype. This sequence joins TRBV14 and TRBJ2-1; TRBD2 matches at 8 bases. V shed 4 bases, J shed 8 bases, and the junction held 16 bases outside the gene matches. The CDR3 sequence is 17 residues long. Germline values: CDR1 SGHDN, CDR2 FVKESK. The CDR3 is CASSPSRGGGPGDEQFF. CDR3 in DNA: TGTGCCAGCAGCCCGTCCCGTGGCGGGGGGCCTGGCGATGAGCAGTTCTTC.

The rearrangement links TRBV11-2 to TRBJ1-6; D perhaps matches TRBD1 (6 bases). The V gene lost 4 bases and the J gene lost 6 bases, with 16 bases spanning the gap. The CDR3 sequence is 16 residues long. Germline V gene sequence: CDR1 SGHAT, CDR2 FQNNGV. CDR3: CASSSISGTLNSPLHF. The CDR3 DNA sequence: TGTGCCAGCAGCTCAATATCCGGGACACTTAATTCACCCCTCCACTTT.

This clonotype came up many times. V and J are TRBV20-1 and TRBJ2-1; unclear D gene. Germline CDR1 DFQATT, CDR2 SNEGSKA (reference sequence). V was shortened by 5 bases and J by 6 bases, with 20 bases between the two germline ends. The CDR3 extends over 15 amino acids. In DNA, the CDR3 is TGCAGTGCTCCCGGGCCCGCGACGGATCCCAATGAGCAGTTCTTC. It yields the protein CSAPGPATDPNEQFF.

This clonotype appeared many times. The chain carries TRBV11-2 and TRBJ2-7, with 9 bases aligning to TRBD1. This CDR3 spans 16 amino acids. Germline V lookup: CDR1 SGHAT, CDR2 FQNNGV. The junction had 10 bases not matched to a gene; V was cut back by 2 bases and J by 5 bases. CDR3 nucleotide sequence: TGTGCCAGCAGCTTATTCCGGGGGACAGGGAGCCACGAGCAGTACTTC. It specifies CASSLFRGTGSHEQYF.

This clonotype was detected many times. J is TRBJ1-6 and V is TRBV10-2; D is undetermined. The CDR3 totals 13 residues. Germline V lookup: CDR1 WSHSY, CDR2 SAAADI. V gave up 2 bases and J gave up 10 bases, with 9 bases separating them. The CDR3 is CASSEVRRSPLHF. CDR3 DNA: TGCGCCAGCAGTGAGGTGAGGAGGTCACCCCTCCACTTT.

This chain's CDR3 is CASSLDGRNSPLHF. CDR3 bases: TGCGCCAGCAGCTTGGACGGCAGAAATTCACCCCTCCACTTT. The rearrangement links TRBV5-1 to TRBJ1-6; D gene uncertain. Germline V lookup: CDR1 SGHRS, CDR2 YFSETQ. Trimming took 0 bases from V and 7 from J, leaving 8 bases between them. The CDR3 totals 14 residues.

The chain is built from TRBV10-3 and TRBJ2-7; 7 bases are shared with TRBD1. V gave up 6 bases and J gave up 3 bases; unmatched junction bases: 14. This CDR3 region has 16 residues. CDR1 and CDR2 from the germline V gene are ENHRY and SYGVKD. The CDR3 protein is CAIRDPGTANYYEQYF. CDR3 in DNA: TGTGCCATCAGGGACCCCGGGACAGCCAACTACTACGAGCAGTACTTC.

The chain carries TRBV29-1 and TRBJ1-5; 9 bases are a match to TRBD1. Trimming at V came to 4 bases and at J to 2 bases, leaving 0 bases not matched to a gene. Germline V gives CDR1 SQVTM, CDR2 ANQGSEA. The CDR3 runs to 13 residues. CDR3 loop: CSVGDRGNQPQHF. The CDR3, as DNA: TGCAGCGTTGGGGACAGGGGCAATCAGCCCCAGCATTTT.

This clonotype was counted only a few times. This chain connects TRBV27 to TRBJ2-3, with 11 bases matching TRBD1. Germline V CDR1 and CDR2: MNHEY, SMNVEV (reference sequence). Losses at the gene ends were 6 bases for V and 8 bases for J; bases not matched to a gene: 10. CDR3 length: 15 residues. The CDR3: CASRGSGTGGGTQYF. DNA of the CDR3: TGTGCCAGCAGAGGATCCGGGACAGGGGGAGGTACGCAGTATTTT.

A few counts support this clonotype. The chain employs TRBV7-9 and TRBJ2-5, with D possibly TRBD2 on 7 matching bases. Trimming shortened V by 4 bases and J by 1 base, and 16 bases separated the two germline ends. CDR3 length: 16 residues. Per germline, CDR1 SEHNR and CDR2 FQNEAQ (reference sequence). In nucleotides, the CDR3 is TGTGCCAGCAGCTCACAGTTGAGGGGGGGCCAAGAGACCCAGTACTTC. It specifies CASSSQLRGGQETQYF.